Listed below are T cell receptor beta chains from one sample, sequenced in a study of beta chain features in type 1 diabetes. Profiled with immunoSEQ multiplex PCR; TCRdb holds only in-frame clones, not every one. The data contain some 500,000 clones, roughly 10% of them singletons. The sequenced sample was naive CD4+ T cells from blood. These receptors originate from a woman younger than 35 in good health. The CDR3 runs from the conserved cysteine through the conserved F or W. The D gene is left open where the match is weak. The size of a clone is reported for some rows only, either as once, few or many, or as a class for expanded clones.

D: .; J: TRBJ1-2; V: TRBV7-2; size: few; CDR3: CASSPEYGYTF; DNA: TGTGCCAGCAGCCCTGAATATGGCTACACCTTC
D: .; J: TRBJ2-3; V: TRBV29-1; size: .; CDR3: CSATTSSTDTQYF; DNA: TGCAGCGCCACCACCTCTAGCACAGATACGCAGTATTTT
D: .; J: TRBJ2-7; V: TRBV25-1; size: .; CDR3: CASSDPGTGYYEQYF; DNA: TGTGCCAGCAGTGACCCCGGGACGGGTTATTACGAGCAGTACTTC
D: TRBD1; J: TRBJ1-2; V: TRBV9; size: .; CDR3: CASRSSGGFGYGYTF; DNA: TGTGCCAGCAGGAGTTCAGGGGGCTTTGGCTATGGCTACACCTTC
D: .; J: TRBJ2-7; V: TRBV7-2; size: .; CDR3: CASSLVTHEQYF; DNA: TGTGCCAGCAGCTTAGTTACCCACGAGCAGTACTTC
D: TRBD2; J: TRBJ2-1; V: TRBV7-9; size: .; CDR3: CASSLAIPGGSNEQFF; DNA: TGTGCCAGCAGCTTAGCTATCCCTGGCGGGAGCAATGAGCAGTTCTTC
D: .; J: TRBJ2-1; V: TRBV7-2; size: few; CDR3: CASSSESRRAYNEQFF; DNA: TGTGCCAGCAGCTCCGAGAGCAGGCGTGCGTACAATGAGCAGTTCTTC
D: .; J: TRBJ1-6; V: TRBV9; size: .; CDR3: CASSVVGGGSPLHF; DNA: TGTGCCAGCAGCGTAGTCGGGGGAGGTTCACCCCTCCACTTT
D: .; J: TRBJ1-2; V: TRBV28; size: .; CDR3: CASMVRQTYGYTF; DNA: TGTGCCAGCATGGTCCGGCAGACCTATGGCTACACCTTC
D: TRBD2; J: TRBJ2-3; V: TRBV7-2; size: .; CDR3: CASSRRLAGGGTDTQYF; DNA: TGTGCCAGCAGTCGACGACTAGCGGGGGGCGGCACAGATACGCAGTATTTT
D: TRBD2; J: TRBJ2-1; V: TRBV4-3; size: .; CDR3: CASSQVHLAGLAGNEQFF; DNA: TGCGCCAGCAGCCAAGTCCATCTAGCGGGGCTCGCAGGAAATGAGCAGTTCTTC